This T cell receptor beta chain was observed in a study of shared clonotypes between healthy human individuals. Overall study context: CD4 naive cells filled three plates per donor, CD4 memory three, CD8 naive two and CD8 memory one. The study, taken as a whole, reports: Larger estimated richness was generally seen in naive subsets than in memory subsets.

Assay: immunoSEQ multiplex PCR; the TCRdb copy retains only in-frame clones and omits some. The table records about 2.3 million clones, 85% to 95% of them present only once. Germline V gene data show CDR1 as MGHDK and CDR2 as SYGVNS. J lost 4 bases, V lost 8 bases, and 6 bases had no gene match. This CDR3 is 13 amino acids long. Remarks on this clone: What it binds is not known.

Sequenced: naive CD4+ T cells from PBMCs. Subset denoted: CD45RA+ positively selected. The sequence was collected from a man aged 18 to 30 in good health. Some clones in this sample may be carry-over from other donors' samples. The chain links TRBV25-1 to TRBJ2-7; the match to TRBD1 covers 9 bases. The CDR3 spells CASSRGQGYEQYF. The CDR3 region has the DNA TGTGCCAGCTCTCGAGGACAGGGGTACGAGCAGTACTTC.